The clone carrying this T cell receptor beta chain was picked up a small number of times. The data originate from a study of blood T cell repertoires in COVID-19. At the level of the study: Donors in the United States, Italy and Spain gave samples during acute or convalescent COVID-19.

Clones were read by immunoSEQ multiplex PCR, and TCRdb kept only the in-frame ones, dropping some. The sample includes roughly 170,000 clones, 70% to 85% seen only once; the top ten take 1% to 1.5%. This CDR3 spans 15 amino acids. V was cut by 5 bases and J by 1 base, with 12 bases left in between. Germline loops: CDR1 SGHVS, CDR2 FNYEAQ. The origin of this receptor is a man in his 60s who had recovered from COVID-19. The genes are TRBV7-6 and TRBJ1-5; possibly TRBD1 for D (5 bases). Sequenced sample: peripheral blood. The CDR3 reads CASSLGEGSNQPQHF. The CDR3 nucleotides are TGTGCCAGCAGCCTAGGGGAGGGAAGCAATCAGCCCCAGCATTTT.